This T cell receptor (beta chain) comes out of a study of cytomegalovirus exposure and HLA in healthy donors. Study results and caveats: Testing in vitro showed a few CMV-associated chains specific for CMV antigens. The study reported that TCR beta sequences accurately predicted HLA-A and HLA-B alleles in most subjects. The authors later linked a missense DCLRE1C variant to TCR beta V- and J-gene trimming.

The PCR employed 60 Vbeta primers together with 13 Jbeta primers. Assay used: immunoSEQ multiplex PCR; TCRdb lists only in-frame clones, some missing. The table lists roughly 150,000 clones, 75% to 80% of them singletons. Points on this clone: Its antigen is currently unknown.

Germline V gives CDR1 SNHLY, CDR2 FYNNEI. The CDR3 is 14 amino acids. V lost 8 bases, J lost 5 bases, and 7 bases stayed unmatched. This sequence originates from a woman in her twenties or thirties in good health and CMV-seronegative. The sample taken for sequencing was PBMCs. The gene calls are TRBV2 and TRBJ2-5; 11 positions agree with TRBD1. The CDR3 spells CASYLDRGLETQYF. The CDR3 DNA sequence: TGTGCCAGCTATTTGGACAGGGGGCTGGAGACCCAGTACTTC.